This TCR beta chain was captured in a study of CD8 T cells in ankylosing spondylitis. Overall study findings and caveats: Prior literature has documented some motif variants in synovial fluid and blood from reactive arthritis.

V lost 6 bases, J lost 3 bases, and 6 bases stayed unmatched. Germline V gene lookup returns CDR1 SGHDN and CDR2 FVKESK. The CDR3 is 15 amino acids. This clonotype occurred a few times. The antigen remains undetermined. TCRdb recomputed calls from the 5' RACE reads with MiXCR, one row per CDR3 protein. The repertoire holds a few hundred thousand distinct CDR3 sequences, with around 18% as singletons. This TCR derives from a male donor with ankylosing spondylitis or in good health (not recorded which). The chain is built from TRBV14 and TRBJ1-5, with TRBD1 matching over 9 bases. Sequencing input: blood, either unsorted or a sorted T cell fraction (not recorded which). The DNA of the CDR3 is TGTGCCAGCAGAGGCCGGGACAGGGACAATCAGCCCCAGCATTTT. Translated, it gives CASRGRDRDNQPQHF.